The clone carrying this T cell receptor beta chain was counted between two and nine times. Its antigen is as yet unknown. This table comes from immunoSEQ multiplex PCR, and its TCRdb copy is limited to in-frame clones, with some not included. The repertoire holds approximately 2,000 clones, around 25% seen once, with approximately 10% in the top ten. This specimen belongs to a study of T cells in localized non-small cell lung cancer. Study observations and caveats: Tumor trailed uninvolved adjacent lung in T cell clonality, which peaked there.

Adjacent lung was taken at least 2 cm from the tumor margin, free of atypia. The source of this sequence is a female donor of 60 years or more with stage I lung adenocarcinoma. The sequencing here drew on normal lung tissue next to the tumor, taken before any cancer treatment.

The CDR3 spells CASSLPGSDTQYF. CDR3 DNA sequence: TGTGCCAGCAGCTTACCAGGGTCGGATACGCAGTATTTT. The chain combines TRBV9 with TRBJ2-3, with D maybe TRBD1 (5 bases). Germline V gene sequence: CDR1 SGDLS, CDR2 YYNGEE. The V end was cut by 4 bases, the J end by 6 bases, with 12 bases between. The length of the CDR3 is 13 residues. The full variable domain, with the rest looked up from reference TRBV9 and TRBJ2-3, is DSGVTQTPKHLITATGQRVTLRCSPRSGDLSVYWYQQSLDQGLQFLIQYYNGEERAKGNILERFSAQQFPDLHSELNLSSLELGDSALYFCASSLPGSDTQYFGPGTRLTVL.